This TCR beta chain is drawn from a study of CD8+ T cells in alopecia areata (dated 2018 in TCRdb). About the investigation overall: The treated patients, all with moderate-to-severe alopecia areata, were enrolled in an open-label pilot trial of oral tofacitinib given at 5 to 10 mg twice daily. Scalp tissue and sorted CD4+ and CD8+ peripheral blood T cells from patchy and totalis/universalis alopecia areata patients and from healthy controls were covered by human TCRbeta sequencing. The SALT score, which quantifies the percentage of affected scalp surface area, was used to measure disease severity in treated patients. Tofacitinib was given for 6 to 18 months, followed by 6 months of follow-up off drug to assess delayed response and recurrence. Biopsies were taken from tofacitinib-treated patients at baseline and again at 4 and 24 weeks into treatment, and several of those patients also had a later scalp biopsy. Amplification of TCRbeta CDR3 regions was done by immunoSEQ multiplex PCR using 35 Vbeta forward primers and 13 Jbeta reverse primers. To study T cell clonal expansion in alopecia areata, the researchers applied high-throughput TCRbeta sequencing to both the C3H/HeJ mouse model and human patients. Scalp clonality was compared among normal scalp (n=4), patchy alopecia areata scalp (n=8), and alopecia totalis/universalis scalp (n=8). RNA came from the PAXgene miRNA kit for fixed scalp, the miRNeasy kit for PBMCs, and the RNeasy kit for mouse skin.

The CDR3, from cysteine to phenylalanine, totals 12 residues. The only DNA kept is the CDR3, 36 bases in frame from the first base. In the germline V gene, CDR1 corresponds to KGHSH and CDR2 to LQKENI. V sheds 3 bases and J sheds 2 bases, leaving 5 bases between their ends. Study-wide conclusions, independent of this receptor: Shared TCR sequences between patients were less evident than in mice, which may be partly attributable to HLA diversity in the patient population. Compared with normal scalp, lesional scalp had higher clonality and more expanded CD8+ clones, particularly in alopecia totalis/universalis, a pattern that suggests antigenic drive. During tofacitinib treatment, many expanded lesional clones stuck around in both scalp and blood, and this persistence may partly explain why relapse happens after treatment is stopped. With tofacitinib, both scalp clonality and the number of expanded CD8+ clones among the top 100 scalp clones went down significantly. Because the treated cohort was small and included a single nonresponder, larger studies are needed to assess links between baseline CD8+ expansion and response. Resident alphabeta T cells in normal human skin are also sequenced, complicating scalp TCR repertoire analysis, unlike mouse skin dominated by gammadelta T cells.

Receptor amplification or capture employed the immunoSEQ multiplex PCR assay. RNA was extracted from all samples and reverse transcribed into cDNA, which served as template for TCR sequencing. SuperScript III was used for first-strand cDNA synthesis, primed with a 2:1 mix of oligo-dT and random hexamers. A synthetic immune receptor repertoire was used to assess amplification bias, and residual bias was removed computationally. The paper's processing steps were these. Raw reads were preprocessed to remove errors, and CDR3 was defined according to IMGT conventions as the region from the conserved cysteine to phenylalanine. To get clonality, Shannon entropy was normalized by log2 of the number of productive unique TCRs and the result was subtracted from 1. Whether each scalp clone was CD4 or CD8 was inferred by checking scalp TCRbeta sequences against the CD4 and CD8 repertoires from sorted blood. The immuneACCESS repertoire file appears here via TCRdb, limited to in-frame rearrangements. These files lack a portion of the clones; in checked studies, under half of the deficit traces to unresolved V genes, and the cause of the others is not known. The V and J calls and clone size are taken from that table; D and trimming were inferred from the DNA. The sample yields about 200,000 clones; 50% to 60% were counted once. Clones ranked in the top ten supply about 3% of the sample.

Taken with the paper, the label for time point translates to: about 4 weeks on oral tofacitinib. The intended sense of this specimen's treatment or condition label: oral pan-JAK inhibitor, 5-10 mg twice daily. From alopecia areata patients, peripheral blood was collected along with lesional scalp punch biopsies. PBMCs were isolated by density centrifugation and stained for CD3, CD4 and CD8, and CD4+ and CD8+ T cells were sorted on a FACSAria. Concerning this clone itself: The antigen this receptor binds is unknown. Per-base qualities were not stored, and no clone one base away is much larger.

This TCR was recovered from a human donor with alopecia areata. Recombination linked TRBV18 to TRBJ2-7, with no reliable assignment of the D segment. The material was CD4+ T cells sorted from blood, obtained at week 4, from a patient treated with tofacitinib. The CDR3 protein is CASSPQTYEQYF. The nucleotide sequence is TGTGCCAGCTCACCTCAGACCTACGAGCAGTACTTC.